The sequence of this T cell receptor beta chain was determined in a study of blood T cell repertoires in COVID-19. The data were produced by immunoSEQ multiplex PCR, yet TCRdb's version contains in-frame clones alone and is incomplete. The sample includes 200,000 to 300,000 clones, roughly 88% seen only once; the top ten take about 2.5%. The V end lost 2 bases, the J end lost 6 bases, and 13 bases lay between the germline ends. This CDR3 contains 14 residues. Germline CDR1 is SGDLS and CDR2 is YYNGEE. This chain connects TRBV9 to TRBJ2-3; D remains unclear. The TCR comes from a woman aged 40 to 55 with acute COVID-19. Sequencing was done on a sample of PBMCs or T cells enriched from blood (not recorded which). The DNA for the CDR3 is TGTGCCAGCAGCGTCGGCGGAGACGCGGATACGCAGTATTTT. This sequence encodes CASSVGGDADTQYF.